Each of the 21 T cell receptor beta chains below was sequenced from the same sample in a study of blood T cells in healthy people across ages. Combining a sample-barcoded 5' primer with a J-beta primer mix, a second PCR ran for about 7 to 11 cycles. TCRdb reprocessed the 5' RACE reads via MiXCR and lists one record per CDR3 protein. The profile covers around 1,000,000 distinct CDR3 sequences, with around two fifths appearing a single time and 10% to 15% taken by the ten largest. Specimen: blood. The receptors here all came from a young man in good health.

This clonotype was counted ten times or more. CDR3 loop: CASRLRLAGGKNEQFF. The CDR3 region has the DNA TGTGCCAGCAGACTAAGACTAGCGGGGGGAAAGAATGAGCAGTTCTTC. This chain uses TRBV28 with TRBJ2-1, with 13 positions matching TRBD2. Germline CDR1 and CDR2: MDHEN and SYDVKM. The CDR3 consists of 16 residues. Germline trimming cut 6 bases from V and 7 bases from J; bases unmatched to any gene: 9.

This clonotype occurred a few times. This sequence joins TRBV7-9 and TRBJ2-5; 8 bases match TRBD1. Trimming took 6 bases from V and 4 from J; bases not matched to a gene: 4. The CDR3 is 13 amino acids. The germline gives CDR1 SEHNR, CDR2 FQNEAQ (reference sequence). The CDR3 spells CASSPDRGETQYF. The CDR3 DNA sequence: TGTGCCAGCAGTCCTGACAGGGGAGAGACCCAGTACTTC. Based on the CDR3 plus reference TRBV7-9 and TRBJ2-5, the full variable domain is DTGVSQNPRHKITKRGQNVTFRCDPISEHNRLYWYRQTLGQGPEFLTYFQNEAQLEKSRLLSDRFSAERPKGSFSTLEIQRTEQGDSAMYLCASSPDRGETQYFGPGTRLLVL.

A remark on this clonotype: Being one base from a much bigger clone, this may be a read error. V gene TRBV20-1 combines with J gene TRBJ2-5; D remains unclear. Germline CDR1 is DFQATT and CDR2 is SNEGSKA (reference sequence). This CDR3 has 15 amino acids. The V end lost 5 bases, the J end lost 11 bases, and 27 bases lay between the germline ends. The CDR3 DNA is TGCAGTGCTGACACGAGCAGGCAGGCCAGCAATGAGCAGTACTTC. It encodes CSADTSRQASNEQYF.

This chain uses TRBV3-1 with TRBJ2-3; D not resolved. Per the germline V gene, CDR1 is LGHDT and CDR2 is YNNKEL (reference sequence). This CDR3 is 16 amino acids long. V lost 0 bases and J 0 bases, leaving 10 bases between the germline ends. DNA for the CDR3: TGTGCCAGCAGCCAAGATCCAGCACCTAGCACAGATACGCAGTATTTT. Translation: CASSQDPAPSTDTQYF.

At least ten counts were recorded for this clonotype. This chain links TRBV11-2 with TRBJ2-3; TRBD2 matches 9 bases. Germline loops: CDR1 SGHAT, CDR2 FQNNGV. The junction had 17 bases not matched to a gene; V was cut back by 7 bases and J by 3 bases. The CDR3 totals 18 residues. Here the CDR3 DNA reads TGTGCCAGCACTTATGTGTCTAGCGGGGCAGGGGGGACAGATACGCAGTATTTT. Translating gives CASTYVSSGAGGTDTQYF.

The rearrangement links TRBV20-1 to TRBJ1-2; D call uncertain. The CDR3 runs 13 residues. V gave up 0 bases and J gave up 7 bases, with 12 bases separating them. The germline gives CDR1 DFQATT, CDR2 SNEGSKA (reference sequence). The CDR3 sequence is CSAREAGGGGYTF. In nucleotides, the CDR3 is TGCAGTGCTAGAGAGGCAGGCGGAGGTGGCTACACCTTC.

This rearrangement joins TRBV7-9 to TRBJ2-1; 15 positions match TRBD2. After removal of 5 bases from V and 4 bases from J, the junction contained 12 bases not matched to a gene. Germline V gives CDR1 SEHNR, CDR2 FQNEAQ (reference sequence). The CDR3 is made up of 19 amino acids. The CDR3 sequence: CASSPRTSGGALHYNEQFF. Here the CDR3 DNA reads TGTGCCAGCAGCCCACGGACTAGCGGGGGGGCCCTACATTACAATGAGCAGTTCTTC.

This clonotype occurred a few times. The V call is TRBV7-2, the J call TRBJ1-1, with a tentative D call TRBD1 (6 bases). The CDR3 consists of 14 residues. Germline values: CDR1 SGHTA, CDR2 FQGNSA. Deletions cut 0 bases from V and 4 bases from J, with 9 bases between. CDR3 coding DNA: TGTGCCAGCAGCTTAGCCGGGGGCCGCACTGAAGCTTTCTTT. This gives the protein CASSLAGGRTEAFF.

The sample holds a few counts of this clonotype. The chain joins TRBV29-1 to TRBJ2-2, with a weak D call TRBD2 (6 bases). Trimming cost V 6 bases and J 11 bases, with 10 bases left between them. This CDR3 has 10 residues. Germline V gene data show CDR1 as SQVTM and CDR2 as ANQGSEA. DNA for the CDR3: TGCAGCGTCCGGGCGGGAGAGCTGTTTTTT. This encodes CSVRAGELFF.

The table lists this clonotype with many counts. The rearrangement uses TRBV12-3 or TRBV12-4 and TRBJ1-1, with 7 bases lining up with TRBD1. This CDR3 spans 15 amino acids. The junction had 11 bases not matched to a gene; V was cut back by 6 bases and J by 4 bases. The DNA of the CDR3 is TGTGCCAGCAGAAAAGGTCGACAGGGCGTCACTGAAGCTTTCTTT. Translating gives CASRKGRQGVTEAFF.

The DNA for the CDR3 is TGTGCCAGCAGTTACGGTTCTTCGGGGACCCAGTACTTC. It is translated as CASSYGSSGTQYF. V and J are TRBV6-5 and TRBJ2-4, with D unresolved. The tail of the sequence fits TRBJ2-5 better, so the J call may be wrong. The CDR3 totals 13 residues. Germline V gives CDR1 MNHEY, CDR2 SVGAGI.

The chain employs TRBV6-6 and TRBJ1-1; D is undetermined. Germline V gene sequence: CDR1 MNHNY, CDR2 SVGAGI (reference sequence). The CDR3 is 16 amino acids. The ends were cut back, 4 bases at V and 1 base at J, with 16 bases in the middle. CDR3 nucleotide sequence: TGTGCCAGCAGTTCTGGAATCAGCGCAACGAACACTGAAGCTTTCTTT. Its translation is CASSSGISATNTEAFF.

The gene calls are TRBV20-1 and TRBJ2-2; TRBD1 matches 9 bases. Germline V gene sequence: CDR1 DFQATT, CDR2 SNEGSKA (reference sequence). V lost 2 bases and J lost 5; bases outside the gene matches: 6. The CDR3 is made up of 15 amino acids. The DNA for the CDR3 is TGCAGTGCTAGAAGTGCGACAGGGGGTACCGGGGAGCTGTTTTTT. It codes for CSARSATGGTGELFF.

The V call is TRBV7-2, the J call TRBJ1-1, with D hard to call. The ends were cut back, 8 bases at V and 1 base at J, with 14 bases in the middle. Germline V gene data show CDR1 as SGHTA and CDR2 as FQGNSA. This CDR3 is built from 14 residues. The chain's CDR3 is CASLRAASNTEAFF. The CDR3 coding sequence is TGTGCCAGCCTCAGAGCTGCGTCGAACACTGAAGCTTTCTTT.

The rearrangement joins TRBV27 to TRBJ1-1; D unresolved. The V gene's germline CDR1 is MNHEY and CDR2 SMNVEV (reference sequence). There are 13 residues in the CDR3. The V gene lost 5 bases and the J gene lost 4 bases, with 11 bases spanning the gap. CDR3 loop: CASSVGPITEAFF. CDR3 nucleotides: TGTGCCAGCAGTGTCGGGCCGATCACTGAAGCTTTCTTT.

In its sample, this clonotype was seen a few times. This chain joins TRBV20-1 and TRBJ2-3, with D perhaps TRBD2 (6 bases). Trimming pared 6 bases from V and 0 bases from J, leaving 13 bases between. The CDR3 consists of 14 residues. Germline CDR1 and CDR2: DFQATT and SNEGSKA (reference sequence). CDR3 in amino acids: CSAGGTGSTDTQYF. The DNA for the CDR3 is TGCAGTGCCGGCGGGACTGGTAGCACAGATACGCAGTATTTT.

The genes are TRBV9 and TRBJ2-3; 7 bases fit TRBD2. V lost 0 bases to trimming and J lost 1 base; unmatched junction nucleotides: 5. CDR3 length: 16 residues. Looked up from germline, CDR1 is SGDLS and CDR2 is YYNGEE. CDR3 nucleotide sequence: TGTGCCAGCAGCGTAGCAGGTCGGGGGGGCACAGATACGCAGTATTTT. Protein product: CASSVAGRGGTDTQYF.

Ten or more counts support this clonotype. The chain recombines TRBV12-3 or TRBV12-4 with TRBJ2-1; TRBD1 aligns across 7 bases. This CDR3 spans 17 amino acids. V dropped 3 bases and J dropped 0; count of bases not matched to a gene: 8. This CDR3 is CASSLGRYRGSYNEQFF. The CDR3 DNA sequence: TGTGCCAGCAGTTTGGGACGATACAGGGGCTCCTACAATGAGCAGTTCTTC.

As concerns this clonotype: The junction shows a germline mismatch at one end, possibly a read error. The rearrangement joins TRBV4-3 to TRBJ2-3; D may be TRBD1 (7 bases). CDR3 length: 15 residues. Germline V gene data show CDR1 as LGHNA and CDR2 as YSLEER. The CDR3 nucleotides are TGCACCAACAGTCAGGGGGGCCCTTTGACAGATACACAGTATTTT. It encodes CTNSQGGPLTDTQYF.

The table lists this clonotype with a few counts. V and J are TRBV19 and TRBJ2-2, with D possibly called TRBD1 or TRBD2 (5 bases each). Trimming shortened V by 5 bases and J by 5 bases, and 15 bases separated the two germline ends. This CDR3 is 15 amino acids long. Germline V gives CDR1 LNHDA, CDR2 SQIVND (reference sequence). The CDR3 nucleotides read TGTGCCAGTAGTCACGGGGACCTTGGGACCGGGGAGCTGTTTTTT. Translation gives CASSHGDLGTGELFF.

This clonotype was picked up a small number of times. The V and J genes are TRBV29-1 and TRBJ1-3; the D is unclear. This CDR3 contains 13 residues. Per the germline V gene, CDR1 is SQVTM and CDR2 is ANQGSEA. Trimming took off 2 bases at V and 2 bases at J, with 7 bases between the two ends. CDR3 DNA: TGCAGCGTTGAAAACAGCGCTGGAAACACCATATATTTT. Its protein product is CSVENSAGNTIYF.